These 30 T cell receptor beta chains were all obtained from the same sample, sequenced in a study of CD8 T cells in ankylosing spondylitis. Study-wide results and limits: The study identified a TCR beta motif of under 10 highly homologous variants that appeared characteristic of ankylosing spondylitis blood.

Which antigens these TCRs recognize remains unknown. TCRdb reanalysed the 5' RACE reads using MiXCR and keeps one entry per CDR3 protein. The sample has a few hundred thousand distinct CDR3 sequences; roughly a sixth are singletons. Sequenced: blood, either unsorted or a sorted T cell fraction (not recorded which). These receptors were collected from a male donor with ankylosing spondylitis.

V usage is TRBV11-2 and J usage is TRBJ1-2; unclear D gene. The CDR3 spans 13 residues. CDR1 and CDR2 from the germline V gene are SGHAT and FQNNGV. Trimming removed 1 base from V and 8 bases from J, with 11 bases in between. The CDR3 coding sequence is TGTGCCAGCAGCTTAGGCACAGTTAAAGGCTACACCTTC. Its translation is CASSLGTVKGYTF.

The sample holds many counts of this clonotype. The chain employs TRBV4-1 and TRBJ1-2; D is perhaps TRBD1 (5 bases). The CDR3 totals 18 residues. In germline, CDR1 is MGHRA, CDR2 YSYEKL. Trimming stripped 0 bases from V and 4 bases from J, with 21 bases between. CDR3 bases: TGCGCCAGCAGCCAAGATCCCCTCGGGGGTACGAATGTCTATGGCTACACCTTC. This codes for CASSQDPLGGTNVYGYTF.

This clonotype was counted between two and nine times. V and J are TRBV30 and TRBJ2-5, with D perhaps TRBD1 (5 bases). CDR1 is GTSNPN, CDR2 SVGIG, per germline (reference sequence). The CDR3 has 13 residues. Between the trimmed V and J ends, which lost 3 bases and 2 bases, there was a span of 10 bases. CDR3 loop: CAWSQGKQETQYF. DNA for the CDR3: TGTGCCTGGAGCCAGGGAAAACAAGAGACCCAGTACTTC. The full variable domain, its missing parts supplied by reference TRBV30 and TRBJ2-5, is SQTIHQWPATLVQPVGSPLSLECTVEGTSNPNLYWYRQAAGRGLQLLFYSVGIGQISSEVPQNLSASRPQDRQFILSSKKLLLSDSGFYLCAWSQGKQETQYFGPGTRLLVL.

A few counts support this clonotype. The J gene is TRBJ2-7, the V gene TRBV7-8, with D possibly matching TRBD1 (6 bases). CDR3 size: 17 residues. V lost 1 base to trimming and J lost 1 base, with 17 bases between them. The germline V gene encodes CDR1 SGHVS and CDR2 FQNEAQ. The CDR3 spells CASSLGMGAVGSYEQYF. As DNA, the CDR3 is TGTGCCAGCAGCTTAGGGATGGGGGCAGTAGGGTCCTACGAGCAGTACTTC.

The CDR3 reads CSALETVLDEQYF. The CDR3 nucleotides read TGCAGTGCTTTAGAGACGGTCCTGGACGAGCAGTACTTC. The gene calls are TRBV20-1 and TRBJ2-7; D gene ambiguous. The germline V and J ends were trimmed by 5 bases and 5 bases, with 16 bases remaining between them. This CDR3 has 13 amino acids. Germline values: CDR1 DFQATT, CDR2 SNEGSKA (reference sequence).

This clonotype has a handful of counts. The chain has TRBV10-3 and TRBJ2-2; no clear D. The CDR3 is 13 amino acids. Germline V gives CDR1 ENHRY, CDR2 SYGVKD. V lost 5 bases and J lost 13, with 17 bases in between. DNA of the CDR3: TGTGCCATCAGTACGACACCGCCCTCCCCGCTGTTTTTT. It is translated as CAISTTPPSPLFF.

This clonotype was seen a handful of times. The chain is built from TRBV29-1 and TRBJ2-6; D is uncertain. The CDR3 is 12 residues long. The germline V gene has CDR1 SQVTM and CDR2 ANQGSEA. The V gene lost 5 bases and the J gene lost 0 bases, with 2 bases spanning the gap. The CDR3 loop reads CSVRSGANVLTF. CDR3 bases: TGCAGCGTTCGCTCTGGGGCCAACGTCCTGACTTTC. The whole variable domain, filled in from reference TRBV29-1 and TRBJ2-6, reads SAVISQKPSRDICQRGTSLTIQCQVDSQVTMMFWYRQQPGQSLTLIATANQGSEATYESGFVIDKFPISRPNLTFSTLTVSNMSPEDSSIYLCSVRSGANVLTFGAGSRLTVL.

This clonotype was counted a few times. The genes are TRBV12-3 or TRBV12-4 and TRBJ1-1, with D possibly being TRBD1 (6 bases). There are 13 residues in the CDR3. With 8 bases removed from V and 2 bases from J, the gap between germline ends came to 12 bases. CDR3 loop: CASRGAPNTEAFF. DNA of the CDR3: TGTGCCAGCCGGGGGGCCCCTAACACTGAAGCTTTCTTT.

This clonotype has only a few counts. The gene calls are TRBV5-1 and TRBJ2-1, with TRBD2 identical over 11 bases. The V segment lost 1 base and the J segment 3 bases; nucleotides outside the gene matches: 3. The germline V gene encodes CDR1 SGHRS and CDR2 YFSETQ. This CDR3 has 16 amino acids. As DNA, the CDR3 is TGCGCCAGCAGCTTGACGCTAGCGGGAGGCTACAATGAGCAGTTCTTC. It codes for CASSLTLAGGYNEQFF.

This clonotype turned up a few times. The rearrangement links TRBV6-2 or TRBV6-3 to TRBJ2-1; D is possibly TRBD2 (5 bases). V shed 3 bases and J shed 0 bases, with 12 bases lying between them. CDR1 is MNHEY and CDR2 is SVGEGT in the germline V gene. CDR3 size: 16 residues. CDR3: CASSYSSGSSYNEQFF. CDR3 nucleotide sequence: TGTGCCAGCAGTTATTCGAGCGGAAGCTCCTACAATGAGCAGTTCTTC.

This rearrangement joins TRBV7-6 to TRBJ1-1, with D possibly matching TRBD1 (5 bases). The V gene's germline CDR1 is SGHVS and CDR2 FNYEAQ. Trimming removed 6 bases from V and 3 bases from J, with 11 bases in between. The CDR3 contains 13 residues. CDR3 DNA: TGTGCCAGCAGTACACAGGAGTACACTGAAGCTTTCTTT. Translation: CASSTQEYTEAFF.

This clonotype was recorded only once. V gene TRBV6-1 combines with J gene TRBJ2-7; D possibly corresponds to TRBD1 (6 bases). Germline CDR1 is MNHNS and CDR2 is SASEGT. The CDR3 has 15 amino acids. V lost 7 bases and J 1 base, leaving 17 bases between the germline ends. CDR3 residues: CASTRKGDGSYEQYF. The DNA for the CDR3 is TGTGCCAGCACTCGAAAGGGGGACGGATCCTACGAGCAGTACTTC.

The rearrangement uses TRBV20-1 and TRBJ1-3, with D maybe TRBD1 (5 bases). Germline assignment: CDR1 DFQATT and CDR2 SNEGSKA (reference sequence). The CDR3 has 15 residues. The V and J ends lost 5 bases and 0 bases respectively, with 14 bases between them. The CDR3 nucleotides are TGCAGTGCTCGAAATCCGGGGACCTCTGGAAACACCATATATTTT. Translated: CSARNPGTSGNTIYF.

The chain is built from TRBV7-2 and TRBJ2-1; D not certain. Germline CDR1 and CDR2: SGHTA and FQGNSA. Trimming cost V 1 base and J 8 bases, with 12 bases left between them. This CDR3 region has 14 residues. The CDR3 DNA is TGTGCCAGCAGCTTAGGTCTTGGGGTTGATGAGCAGTTCTTC. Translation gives CASSLGLGVDEQFF.

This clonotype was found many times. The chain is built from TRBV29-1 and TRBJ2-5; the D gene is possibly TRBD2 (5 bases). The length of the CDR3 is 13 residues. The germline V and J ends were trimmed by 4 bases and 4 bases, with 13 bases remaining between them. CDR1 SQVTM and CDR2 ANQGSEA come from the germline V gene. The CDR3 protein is CSVGLAFVETQYF. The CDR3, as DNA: TGCAGCGTTGGGCTAGCTTTCGTAGAGACCCAGTACTTC.

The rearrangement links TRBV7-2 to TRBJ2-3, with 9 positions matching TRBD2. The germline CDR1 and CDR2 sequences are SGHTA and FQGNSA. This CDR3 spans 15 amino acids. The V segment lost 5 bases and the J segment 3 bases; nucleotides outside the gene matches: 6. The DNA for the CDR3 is TGTGCCAGCAGCCTCCTGACTAGCGGAACAGATACGCAGTATTTT. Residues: CASSLLTSGTDTQYF. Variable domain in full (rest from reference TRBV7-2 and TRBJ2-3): GAGVSQSPSNKVTEKGKDVELRCDPISGHTALYWYRQSLGQGLEFLIYFQGNSAPDKSGLPSDRFSAERTGGSVSTLTIQRTQQEDSAVYLCASSLLTSGTDTQYFGPGTRLTVL.

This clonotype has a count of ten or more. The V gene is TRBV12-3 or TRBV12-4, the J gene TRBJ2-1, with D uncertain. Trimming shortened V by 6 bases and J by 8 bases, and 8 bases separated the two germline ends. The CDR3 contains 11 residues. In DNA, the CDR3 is TGTGCCAGCAGGGCATACGATGAGCAGTTCTTC. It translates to CASRAYDEQFF.

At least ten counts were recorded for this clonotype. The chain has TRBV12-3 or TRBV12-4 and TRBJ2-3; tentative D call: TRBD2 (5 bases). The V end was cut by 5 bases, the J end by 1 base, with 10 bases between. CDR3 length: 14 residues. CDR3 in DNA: TGTGCCAGCAGTCCGGGGATGGGCACAGATACGCAGTATTTT. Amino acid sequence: CASSPGMGTDTQYF.

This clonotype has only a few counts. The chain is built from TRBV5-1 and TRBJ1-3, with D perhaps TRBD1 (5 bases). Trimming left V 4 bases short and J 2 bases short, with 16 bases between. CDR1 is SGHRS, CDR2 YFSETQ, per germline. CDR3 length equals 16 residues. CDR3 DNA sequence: TGCGCCAGCAGCGGGTCTTCCGGGACTCCTGGAAACACCATATATTTT. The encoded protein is CASSGSSGTPGNTIYF.

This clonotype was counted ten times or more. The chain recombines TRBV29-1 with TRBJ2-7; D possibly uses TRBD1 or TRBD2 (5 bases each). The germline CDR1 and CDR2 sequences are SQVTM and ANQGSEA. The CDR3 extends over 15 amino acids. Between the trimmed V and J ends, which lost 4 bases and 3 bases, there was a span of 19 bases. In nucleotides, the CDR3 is TGCAGCGTTGGGGGGACCTCTAGAGGAGGCTACGAGCAGTACTTC. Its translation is CSVGGTSRGGYEQYF.

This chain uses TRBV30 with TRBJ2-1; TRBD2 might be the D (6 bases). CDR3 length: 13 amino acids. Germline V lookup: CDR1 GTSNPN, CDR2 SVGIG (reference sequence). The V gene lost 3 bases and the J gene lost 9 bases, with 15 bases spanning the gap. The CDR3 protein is CAWRGLRSGEQFF. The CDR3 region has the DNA TGTGCCTGGAGAGGACTAAGGAGTGGTGAGCAGTTCTTC.

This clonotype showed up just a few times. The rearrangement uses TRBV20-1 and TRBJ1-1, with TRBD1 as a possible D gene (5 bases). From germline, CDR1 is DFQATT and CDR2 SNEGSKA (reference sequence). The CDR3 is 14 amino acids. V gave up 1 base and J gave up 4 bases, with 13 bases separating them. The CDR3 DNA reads TGCAGTGCTAGAGGGGGACGTGTAGCCACTGAAGCTTTCTTT. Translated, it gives CSARGGRVATEAFF.

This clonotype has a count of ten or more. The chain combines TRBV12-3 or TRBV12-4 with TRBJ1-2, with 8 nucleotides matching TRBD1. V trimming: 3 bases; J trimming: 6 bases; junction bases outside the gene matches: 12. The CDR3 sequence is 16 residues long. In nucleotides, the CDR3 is TGTGCCAGCAGTTTTCAGGGGGCGCTGAGGGTAGATGGCTACACCTTC. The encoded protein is CASSFQGALRVDGYTF.

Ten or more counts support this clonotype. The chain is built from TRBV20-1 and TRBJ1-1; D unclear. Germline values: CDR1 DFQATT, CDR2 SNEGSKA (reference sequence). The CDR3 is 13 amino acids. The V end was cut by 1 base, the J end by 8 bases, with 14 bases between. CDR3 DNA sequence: TGCAGTGCTAGAGGGCCCTCCCAGAGGGAAGCTTTCTTT. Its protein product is CSARGPSQREAFF.

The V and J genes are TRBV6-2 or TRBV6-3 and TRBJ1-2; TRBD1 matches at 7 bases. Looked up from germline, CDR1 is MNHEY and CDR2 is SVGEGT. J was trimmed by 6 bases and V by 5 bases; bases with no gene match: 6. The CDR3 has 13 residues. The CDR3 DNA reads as TGTGCCAGCAGTGAGCGACAGGGACATGGCTACACCTTC. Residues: CASSERQGHGYTF.

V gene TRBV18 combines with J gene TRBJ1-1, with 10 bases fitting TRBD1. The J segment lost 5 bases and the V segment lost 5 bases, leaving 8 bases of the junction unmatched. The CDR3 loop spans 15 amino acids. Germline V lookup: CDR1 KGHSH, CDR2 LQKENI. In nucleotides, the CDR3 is TGTGCCAGCTCAACCAAGGACAGGGGGGGTACTGAAGCTTTCTTT. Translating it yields CASSTKDRGGTEAFF. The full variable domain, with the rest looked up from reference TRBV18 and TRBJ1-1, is NAGVMQNPRHLVRRRGQEARLRCSPMKGHSHVYWYRQLPEEGLKFMVYLQKENIIDESGMPKERFSAEFPKEGPSILRIQQVVRGDSAAYFCASSTKDRGGTEAFFGQGTRLTVV.

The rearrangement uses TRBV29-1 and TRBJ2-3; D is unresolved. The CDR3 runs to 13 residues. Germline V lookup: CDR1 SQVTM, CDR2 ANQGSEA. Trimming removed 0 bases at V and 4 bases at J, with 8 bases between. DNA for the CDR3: TGCAGCGTTGAAGATTATGAGTCAGATACGCAGTATTTT. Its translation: CSVEDYESDTQYF.

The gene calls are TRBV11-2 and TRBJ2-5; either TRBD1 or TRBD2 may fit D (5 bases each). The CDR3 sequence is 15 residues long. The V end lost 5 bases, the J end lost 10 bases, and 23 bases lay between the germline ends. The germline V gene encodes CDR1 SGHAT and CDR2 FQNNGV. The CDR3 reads CASSPGSSASQVQYF. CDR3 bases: TGTGCCAGCAGCCCAGGGAGTTCGGCCAGCCAGGTCCAGTACTTC.

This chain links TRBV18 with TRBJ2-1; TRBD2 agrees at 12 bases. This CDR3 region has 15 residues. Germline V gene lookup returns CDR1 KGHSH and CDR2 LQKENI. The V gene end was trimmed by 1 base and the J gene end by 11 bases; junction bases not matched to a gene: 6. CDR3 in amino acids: CASSPQTSGGSQQFF. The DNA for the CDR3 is TGTGCCAGCTCACCACAGACTAGCGGGGGATCGCAGCAGTTCTTC. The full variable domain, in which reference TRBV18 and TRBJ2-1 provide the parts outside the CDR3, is NAGVMQNPRHLVRRRGQEARLRCSPMKGHSHVYWYRQLPEEGLKFMVYLQKENIIDESGMPKERFSAEFPKEGPSILRIQQVVRGDSAAYFCASSPQTSGGSQQFFGPGTRLTVL.

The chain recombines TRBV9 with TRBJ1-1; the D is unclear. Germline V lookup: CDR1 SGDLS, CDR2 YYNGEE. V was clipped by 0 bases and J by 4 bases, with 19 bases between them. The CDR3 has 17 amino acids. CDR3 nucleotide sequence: TGTGCCAGCAGCGTAGACACGAGGCAGGTAGCGAGCACTGAAGCTTTCTTT. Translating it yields CASSVDTRQVASTEAFF.